This T cell receptor beta chain is drawn from a study of T cells in Graves' hyperthyroidism and ophthalmopathy. This clonotype came up many times. CDR3 length: 12 amino acids. Trimming removed 0 bases from V and 4 bases from J, with 4 bases in between. The V gene's germline CDR1 is SGHTA and CDR2 FQGNSA. RNA transcripts served as the template for amplifying TCR beta CDR3 regions. The primer set for the first-round RT-PCR of the TCR CDR3 was HTBI. MiXCR was run by TCRdb on the multiplex PCR reads, yielding one entry per CDR3 protein. The data contain more than 500,000 distinct CDR3 sequences, approximately 16% of them singletons.

The sequence was collected from a woman aged 25 to 39 with Graves' ophthalmopathy. The chain recombines TRBV7-2 with TRBJ2-7, with unresolved D. Sequencing was carried out using blood. The DNA for the CDR3 is TGTGCCAGCAGCTTAGCCAATTACGAGCAGTACTTC. Encoded protein: CASSLANYEQYF.